The 18 T cell receptor beta chains presented below share a single source sample, sequenced in a study of cytomegalovirus exposure and HLA in healthy donors. A multiplex PCR was run with 60 Vbeta primers and 13 Jbeta primers. Sequencing was performed with immunoSEQ multiplex PCR; in TCRdb, only in-frame clones are kept and a portion is missing. The data contain approximately 190,000 clones, roughly 76% of them singletons. Sequencing was performed on PBMCs. These receptors were collected from a woman aged 25 to 39 in good health and CMV-seropositive.

This chain connects TRBV28 to TRBJ2-5, with D tentatively TRBD2 (6 bases). The end of the DNA is better explained by TRBJ2-7, so the J call may be wrong. CDR3 length: 16 residues. From germline, CDR1 is MDHEN and CDR2 SYDVKM. CDR3 sequence reads: CASITKSGTPNYEQYF. The CDR3 DNA sequence: TGTGCCAGCATTACAAAGAGTGGGACTCCCAACTACGAGCAGTACTTC.

The chain is built from TRBV27 and TRBJ2-5, with a weak D call TRBD1 (6 bases). The V end was cut by 3 bases, the J end by 5 bases, with 13 bases between. This CDR3 has 14 amino acids. Looked up from germline, CDR1 is MNHEY and CDR2 is SMNVEV (reference sequence). The CDR3 region is CASSFWGLKETQYF. The CDR3 bases are TGTGCCAGCAGTTTTTGGGGGCTGAAGGAGACCCAGTACTTC.

This clone was detected only a few times. The chain uses TRBV19 and TRBJ2-2, with TRBD1 identical over 9 bases. The trim removed 8 bases at V and 3 bases at J, leaving 4 bases unmatched. Germline-derived CDR1 and CDR2 are LNHDA and SQIVND (reference sequence). The CDR3 sequence is 14 residues long. The chain's CDR3 is CASWDRADTGELFF. CDR3 sequence (DNA): TGTGCCAGTTGGGACAGGGCGGACACCGGGGAGCTGTTTTTT.

The chain uses TRBV6-6 and TRBJ2-1; weak D call: TRBD2 (6 bases). Trimming shortened V by 7 bases and J by 7 bases, and 14 bases separated the two germline ends. The CDR3 has 13 amino acids. Germline V gene data show CDR1 as MNHNY and CDR2 as SVGAGI (reference sequence). CDR3 sequence reads: CASTGTPRNEQFF. In DNA, the CDR3 is TGTGCCAGCACCGGGACTCCCCGGAATGAGCAGTTCTTC.

The rearrangement links TRBV6-5 to TRBJ1-1; 10 positions agree with TRBD1. Germline V CDR1 and CDR2: MNHEY, SVGAGI. The length of the CDR3 is 13 residues. V lost 7 bases and J lost 4; bases outside the gene matches: 3. The DNA for the CDR3 is TGTGCCAGCACCCGGACAGGGGGCACTGAAGCTTTCTTT. Protein sequence: CASTRTGGTEAFF.

The rearrangement uses TRBV21-1 and TRBJ1-2; the table's D call, TRBD1, was not checked against the DNA. TRBV21-1 is a listed pseudogene. There are 13 residues in the CDR3. In DNA form, the CDR3 reads TGTGCCACTACCGGGACAGCTGTCTATGGCTACACCTTC. Its translation: CATTGTAVYGYTF.

This chain links TRBV18 with TRBJ2-3; D is unresolved. This CDR3 comprises 11 residues. Germline loops: CDR1 KGHSH, CDR2 LQKENI. The V end lost 5 bases, the J end lost 6 bases, and 6 bases lay between the germline ends. The CDR3 is CASSVMDTQYF. DNA of the CDR3: TGTGCCAGCTCAGTTATGGATACGCAGTATTTT.

The genes are TRBV25-1 and TRBJ1-2, with D hard to call. Germline values: CDR1 MGHDK, CDR2 SYGVNS. Trimming shortened V by 1 base and J by 4 bases, and 7 bases separated the two germline ends. The CDR3 runs to 13 residues. Here the CDR3 reads CASSEWGGYGYTF. CDR3 DNA: TGTGCCAGCAGTGAATGGGGAGGCTATGGCTACACCTTC.

The genes are TRBV9 and TRBJ2-2, with TRBD2 matching over 8 bases. Germline CDR1 SGDLS, CDR2 YYNGEE. V lost 1 base to trimming and J lost 7 bases; unmatched junction nucleotides: 6. CDR3 length: 15 residues. The CDR3 sequence: CASSVTPAGGGELFF. The CDR3 region has the DNA TGTGCCAGCAGCGTAACGCCCGCGGGGGGCGGGGAGCTGTTTTTT.

V usage is TRBV5-4 and J usage is TRBJ1-2, with 7 bases identical to TRBD1. The V and J ends lost 0 bases and 4 bases, in that order; junction bases with no gene match: 9. CDR1 and CDR2 from the germline V gene are SGHNT and YYREEE (reference sequence). The CDR3 runs to 16 residues. The chain's CDR3 is CASSLGQGPFGYGYTF. The DNA for the CDR3 is TGTGCCAGCAGCTTGGGACAGGGCCCCTTCGGCTATGGCTACACCTTC. Complete variable domain (other parts from reference TRBV5-4 and TRBJ1-2): ETGVTQSPTHLIKTRGQQVTLRCSSQSGHNTVSWYQQALGQGPQFIFQYYREEENGRGNFPPRFSGLQFPNYSSELNVNALELDDSALYLCASSLGQGPFGYGYTFGSGTRLTVV.

Details on this clone: The sample contains more than one DNA sequence encoding this CDR3. This chain connects TRBV9 to TRBJ2-3; D gene ambiguous. The V gene's germline CDR1 is SGDLS and CDR2 YYNGEE. The CDR3 sequence is 13 residues long. Trimming left V 1 base short and J 0 bases short, with 3 bases between. The CDR3 DNA sequence: TGTGCCAGCAGCGTAACTAGCACAGATACGCAGTATTTT. It specifies CASSVTSTDTQYF.

The rearrangement uses TRBV6-1 and TRBJ1-5, with D unresolved. The V and J ends lost 4 bases and 9 bases respectively, with 7 bases between them. The CDR3 extends over 11 amino acids. Germline CDR1 MNHNS, CDR2 SASEGT. The CDR3 DNA reads as TGTGCCAGCAGTGGTTCCGGGCCCCAGCATTTT. Protein sequence: CASSGSGPQHF.

This clone was detected a few times. The chain joins TRBV30 to TRBJ2-1, with D unresolved. V was shortened by 2 bases and J by 6 bases, with 5 bases between the two germline ends. There are 11 residues in the CDR3. From germline, CDR1 is GTSNPN and CDR2 SVGIG (reference sequence). The CDR3 protein is CAWSKSNEQFF. In nucleotides, the CDR3 is TGTGCCTGGAGTAAGAGCAATGAGCAGTTCTTC.

In this sample, this clone turned up a few times. The chain joins TRBV2 to TRBJ1-4; 7 nucleotides match TRBD1. The CDR3 has 15 amino acids. After removal of 7 bases from V and 0 bases from J, the junction contained 5 bases not matched to a gene. Germline V lookup: CDR1 SNHLY, CDR2 FYNNEI. The CDR3 here is CASNVQGATNEKLFF. For the CDR3, the DNA is TGTGCCAGCAATGTCCAGGGGGCAACTAATGAAAAACTGTTTTTT.

The V gene is TRBV10-3, the J gene TRBJ2-4, with D tentatively TRBD2 (7 bases). Germline CDR1 ENHRY, CDR2 SYGVKD. Deletions cut 2 bases from V and 7 bases from J, with 12 bases between. The CDR3 sequence is 14 residues long. The CDR3 DNA reads TGTGCCATCAGTGAGGCGGGGGCGAGGAACATTCAGTACTTC. This sequence encodes CAISEAGARNIQYF.

This clone was detected only a few times. The rearrangement joins TRBV7-2 to TRBJ2-7, with D possibly TRBD1 on 5 matching bases. Germline CDR1 and CDR2: SGHTA and FQGNSA. This CDR3 spans 12 amino acids. Trimming removed 5 bases from V and 3 bases from J, with 8 bases in between. The CDR3 protein is CASSAGLYEQYF. In DNA form, the CDR3 reads TGTGCCAGCAGCGCAGGGCTCTACGAGCAGTACTTC.

The rearrangement uses TRBV10-2 and TRBJ1-5; 9 bases align to TRBD1. Germline-derived CDR1 and CDR2 are WSHSY and SAAADI. V gave up 2 bases and J gave up 6 bases; unmatched junction bases: 8. The CDR3 contains 16 residues. The CDR3 DNA follows: TGCGCCAGCAGTGAGGGGGGACAGGGCGCTTTTCAGCCCCAGCATTTT. It is translated as CASSEGGQGAFQPQHF.

There are a few counts of this clone. V usage is TRBV27 and J usage is TRBJ2-7, with 9 bases fitting TRBD1. V lost 7 bases, J lost 5 bases, and 12 bases stayed unmatched. In germline, CDR1 is MNHEY, CDR2 SMNVEV (reference sequence). The CDR3 has 15 residues. In DNA, the CDR3 is TGTGCCAGCAAGGCCTTCGGGACAGGGTCCCACGAGCAGTACTTC. Protein sequence: CASKAFGTGSHEQYF.